A single sample gave rise to the 9 T cell receptor beta chains below, sequenced in a study of T cells in Graves' hyperthyroidism and ophthalmopathy. The source material, RNA transcripts, was used to amplify TCR beta CDR3 regions. HTBI primers were employed in a first-round RT-PCR of the TCR CDR3. TCRdb recomputed calls from the multiplex PCR reads with MiXCR, one row per CDR3 protein. The sample includes hundreds of thousands of distinct CDR3 sequences, about a sixth seen only once; the top ten take 3% to 4%. The sequencing input was blood. The receptor set was obtained from a woman under 40 with Graves' hyperthyroidism.

In its sample, this clonotype was seen many times. The chain combines TRBV6-1 with TRBJ1-2; 7 positions match TRBD1. Germline loops: CDR1 MNHNS, CDR2 SASEGT. The CDR3 is 14 amino acids. V shed 2 bases, J shed 2 bases, and the junction held 2 bases outside the gene matches. CDR3 protein: CASSEPRGNYGYTF. The CDR3 nucleotides read TGTGCCAGCAGTGAACCCAGGGGGAACTATGGCTACACCTTC.

This chain joins TRBV15 and TRBJ1-2, with 7 bases fitting TRBD1. The CDR3 is made up of 15 amino acids. Germline-derived CDR1 and CDR2 are LNHNV and YYDKDF (reference sequence). With V trimmed by 4 bases and J by 7 bases, 12 bases remained unmatched. The CDR3 DNA sequence: TGTGCCACCAGCAACGGAGGTTCAGGGGGTCTTGGCTACACCTTC. Encoded protein: CATSNGGSGGLGYTF.

There are many counts of this clonotype. The J gene is TRBJ2-1, the V gene TRBV28, with 11 bases that match TRBD2. The CDR3 consists of 17 residues. CDR1 is MDHEN, CDR2 SYDVKM, per germline. Unmatched junction bases numbered 6, after V lost 1 base and J lost 4 bases. CDR3 in amino acids: CASSLLGLADVYNEQFF. The CDR3 region has the DNA TGTGCCAGCAGTTTATTGGGACTAGCGGATGTTTACAATGAGCAGTTCTTC.

This clonotype was seen repeatedly, ten times or more. The rearrangement joins TRBV20-1 to TRBJ2-3, with D possibly matching TRBD2 (5 bases). Germline CDR1 and CDR2: DFQATT and SNEGSKA (reference sequence). This CDR3 has 16 residues. V lost 3 bases and J 2 bases, leaving 18 bases between the germline ends. The CDR3 DNA reads TGCAGTGCTAGCCAATATAAATCGGGAATCACAGATACGCAGTATTTT. It specifies CSASQYKSGITDTQYF.

This clonotype was seen many times. The rearrangement uses TRBV7-2 and TRBJ2-1; unclear D gene. Trimming removed 3 bases from V and 7 bases from J, with 10 bases in between. Germline CDR1 is SGHTA and CDR2 is FQGNSA. This CDR3 comprises 13 residues. In DNA, the CDR3 is TGTGCCAGCAGCTTGCCCCCCCAGAATGAGCAGTTCTTC. It codes for CASSLPPQNEQFF.

The CDR3 DNA is TGTGCAACGAAACCATGGGACAGGGGCCCCCTGCTGCACACTGAAGCTTTCTTT. Its protein product is CATKPWDRGPLLHTEAFF. The chain carries TRBV19 and TRBJ1-1, with 10 bases aligning to TRBD1. The germline CDR1 and CDR2 sequences are LNHDA and SQIVND (reference sequence). The CDR3 length is 18 residues.

The chain joins TRBV20-1 to TRBJ2-7; 8 bases match TRBD1. V gave up 4 bases and J gave up 2 bases; unmatched junction bases: 7. This CDR3 contains 14 residues. Germline V gene sequence: CDR1 DFQATT, CDR2 SNEGSKA (reference sequence). The CDR3 here is CSANRQGQAYEQYF. The DNA for the CDR3 is TGCAGTGCTAACCGACAGGGGCAAGCCTACGAGCAGTACTTC.

In this sample, this clonotype turned up a few times. Just one base apart from a much larger clone, this may be a read error. The missing conserved phenylalanine or tryptophan at the end of this CDR3 makes a read error likely. The chain couples TRBV6-2 or TRBV6-3 to TRBJ2-1, with D uncertain. Germline V gene sequence: CDR1 MNHEY, CDR2 SVGEGT. This CDR3 has 12 amino acids. Trimming took off 8 bases at V and 3 bases at J, with 8 bases between the two ends. The CDR3 reads CASGFNYNEQFS. The CDR3 nucleotides read TGTGCCAGCGGGTTTAACTACAATGAGCAGTTCTCC.

This clonotype was recorded at least ten times. The chain joins TRBV7-9 to TRBJ1-1; possible D gene TRBD1, 5 bases. Germline V CDR1 and CDR2: SEHNR, FQNEAQ (reference sequence). CDR3 size: 15 residues. Trimming pared 1 base from V and 3 bases from J, leaving 12 bases between. The CDR3 coding sequence is TGTGCCAGCAGCTTAGGACAGCCTGGCGACACTGAAGCTTTCTTT. The encoded protein is CASSLGQPGDTEAFF.